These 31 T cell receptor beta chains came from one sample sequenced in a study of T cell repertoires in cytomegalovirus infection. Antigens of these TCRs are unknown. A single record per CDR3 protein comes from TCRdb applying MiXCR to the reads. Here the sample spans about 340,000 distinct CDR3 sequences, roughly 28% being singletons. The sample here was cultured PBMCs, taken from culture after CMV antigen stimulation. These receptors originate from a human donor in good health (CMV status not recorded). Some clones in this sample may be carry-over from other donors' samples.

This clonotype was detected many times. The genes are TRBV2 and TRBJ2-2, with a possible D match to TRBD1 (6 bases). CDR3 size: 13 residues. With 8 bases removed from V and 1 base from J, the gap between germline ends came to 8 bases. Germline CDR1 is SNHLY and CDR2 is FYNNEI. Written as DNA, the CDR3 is TGTGCCAGCGCAGGGGAGAACACCGGGGAGCTGTTTTTT. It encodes CASAGENTGELFF. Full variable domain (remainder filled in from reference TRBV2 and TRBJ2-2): EPEVTQTPSHQVTQMGQEVILRCVPISNHLYFYWYRQILGQKVEFLVSFYNNEISEKSEIFDDQFSVERPDGSNFTLKIRSTKLEDSAMYFCASAGENTGELFFGEGSRLTVL.

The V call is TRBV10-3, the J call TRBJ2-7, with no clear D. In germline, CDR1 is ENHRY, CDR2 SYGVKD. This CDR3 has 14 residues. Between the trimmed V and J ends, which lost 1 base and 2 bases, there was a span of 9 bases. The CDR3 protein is CAISEYDKTYEQYF. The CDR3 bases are TGTGCCATCAGTGAGTACGACAAAACCTACGAGCAGTACTTC.

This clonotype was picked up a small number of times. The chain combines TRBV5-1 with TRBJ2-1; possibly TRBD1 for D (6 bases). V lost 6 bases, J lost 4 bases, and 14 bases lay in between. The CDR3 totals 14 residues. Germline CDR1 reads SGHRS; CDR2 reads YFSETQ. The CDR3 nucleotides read TGCGCCAGCAAAGAAGGACAGACTTACAATGAGCAGTTCTTC. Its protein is CASKEGQTYNEQFF.

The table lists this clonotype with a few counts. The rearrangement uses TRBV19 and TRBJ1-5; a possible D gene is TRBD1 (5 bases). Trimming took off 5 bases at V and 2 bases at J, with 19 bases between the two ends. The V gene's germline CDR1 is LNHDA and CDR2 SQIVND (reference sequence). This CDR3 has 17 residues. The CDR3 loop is CASSLLTVPTGNQPQHF. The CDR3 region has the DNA TGTGCCAGTAGTCTTTTGACAGTACCTACAGGCAATCAGCCCCAGCATTTT.

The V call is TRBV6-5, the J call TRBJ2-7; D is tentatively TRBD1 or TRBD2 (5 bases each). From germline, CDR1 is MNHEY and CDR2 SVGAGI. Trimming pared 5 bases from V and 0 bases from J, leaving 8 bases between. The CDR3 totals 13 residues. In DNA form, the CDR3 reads TGTGCCAGCAGTCGGGACCACTCCTACGAGCAGTACTTC. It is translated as CASSRDHSYEQYF.

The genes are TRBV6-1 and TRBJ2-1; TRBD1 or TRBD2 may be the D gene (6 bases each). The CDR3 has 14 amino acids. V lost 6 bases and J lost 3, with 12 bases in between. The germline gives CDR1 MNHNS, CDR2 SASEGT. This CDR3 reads CASRSGAYYNEQFF. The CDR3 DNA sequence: TGTGCCAGCAGGTCGGGGGCCTACTACAATGAGCAGTTCTTC.

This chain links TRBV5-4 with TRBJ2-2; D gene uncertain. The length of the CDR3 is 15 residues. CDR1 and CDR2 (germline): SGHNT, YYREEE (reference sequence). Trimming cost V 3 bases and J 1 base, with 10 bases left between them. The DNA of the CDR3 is TGTGCCAGCAGCTCCCCGGCAAAGAACACCGGGGAGCTGTTTTTT. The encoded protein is CASSSPAKNTGELFF.

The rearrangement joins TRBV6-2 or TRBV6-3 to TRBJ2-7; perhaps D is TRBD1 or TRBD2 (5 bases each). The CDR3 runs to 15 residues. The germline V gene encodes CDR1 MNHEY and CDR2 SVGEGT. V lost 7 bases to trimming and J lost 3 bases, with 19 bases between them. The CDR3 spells CASTSAVARGYEQYF. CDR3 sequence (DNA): TGTGCCAGCACCTCGGCGGTAGCGAGGGGCTACGAGCAGTACTTC.

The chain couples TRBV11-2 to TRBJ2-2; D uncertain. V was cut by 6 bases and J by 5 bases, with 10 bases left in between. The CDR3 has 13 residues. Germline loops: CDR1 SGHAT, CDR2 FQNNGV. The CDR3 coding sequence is TGTGCCAGCAGTCAAGGGTGGACCGGGGAGCTGTTTTTT. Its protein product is CASSQGWTGELFF.

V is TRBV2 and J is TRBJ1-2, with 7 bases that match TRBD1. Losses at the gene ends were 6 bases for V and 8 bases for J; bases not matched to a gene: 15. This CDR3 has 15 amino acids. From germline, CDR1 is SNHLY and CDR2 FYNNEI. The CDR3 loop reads CASSGPTGTGYGYTF. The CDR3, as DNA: TGTGCCAGCAGCGGGCCGACAGGGACGGGCTACGGCTACACCTTC.

CDR3 sequence reads: CASSVEGRGYTF. CDR3 DNA: TGTGCCAGCAGCGTAGAGGGTCGGGGCTACACCTTC. The chain recombines TRBV9 with TRBJ1-2; D not certain. This CDR3 comprises 12 residues. Trimming removed 0 bases at V and 8 bases at J, with 8 bases between. Germline loops: CDR1 SGDLS, CDR2 YYNGEE.

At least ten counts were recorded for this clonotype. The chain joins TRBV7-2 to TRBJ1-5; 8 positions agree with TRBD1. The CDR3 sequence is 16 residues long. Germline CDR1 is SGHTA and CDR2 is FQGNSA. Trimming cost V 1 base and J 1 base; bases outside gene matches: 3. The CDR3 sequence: CASSLVGTGSNQPQHF. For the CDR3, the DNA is TGTGCCAGCAGCTTAGTAGGGACAGGAAGCAATCAGCCCCAGCATTTT.

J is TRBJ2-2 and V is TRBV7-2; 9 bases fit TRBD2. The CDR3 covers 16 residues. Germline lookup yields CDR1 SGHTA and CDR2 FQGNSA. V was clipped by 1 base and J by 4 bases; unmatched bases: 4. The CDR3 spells CASSLDGGRATGELFF. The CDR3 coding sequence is TGTGCCAGCAGCTTAGACGGCGGGAGGGCCACCGGGGAGCTGTTTTTT.

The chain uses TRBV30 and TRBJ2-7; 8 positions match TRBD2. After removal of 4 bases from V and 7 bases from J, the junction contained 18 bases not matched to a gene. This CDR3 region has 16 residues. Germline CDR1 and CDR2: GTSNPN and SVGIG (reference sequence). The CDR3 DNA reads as TGTGCCTGGAACTTAGCTATGAGCGGGAGAATAGGGGAGCAGTACTTC. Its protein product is CAWNLAMSGRIGEQYF.

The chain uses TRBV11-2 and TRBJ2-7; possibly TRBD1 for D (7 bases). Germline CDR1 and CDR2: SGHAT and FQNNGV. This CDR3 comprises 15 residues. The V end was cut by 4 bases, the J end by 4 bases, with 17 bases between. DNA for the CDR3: TGTGCCAGCAGCTCGGAGGGGGGACAGCTTTACGAGCAGTACTTC. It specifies CASSSEGGQLYEQYF.

The chain's CDR3 is CASSQDGGLAGGGQETQYF. The CDR3 DNA sequence: TGTGCCAGCAGCCAAGATGGAGGACTAGCGGGGGGGGGCCAAGAGACCCAGTACTTC. The chain joins TRBV4-2 to TRBJ2-5; the match to TRBD2 covers 15 bases. Per the germline V gene, CDR1 is LGHNA and CDR2 is YNFKEQ. Unmatched junction bases numbered 6, after V lost 0 bases and J lost 1 base. This CDR3 contains 19 residues.

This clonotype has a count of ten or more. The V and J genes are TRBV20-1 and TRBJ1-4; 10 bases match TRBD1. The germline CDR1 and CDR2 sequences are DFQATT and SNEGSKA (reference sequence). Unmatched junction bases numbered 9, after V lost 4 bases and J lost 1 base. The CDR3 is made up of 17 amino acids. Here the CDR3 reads CSAKLTGQGLTNEKLFF. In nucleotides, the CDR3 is TGCAGTGCTAAACTGACGGGACAGGGGTTAACTAATGAAAAACTGTTTTTT.

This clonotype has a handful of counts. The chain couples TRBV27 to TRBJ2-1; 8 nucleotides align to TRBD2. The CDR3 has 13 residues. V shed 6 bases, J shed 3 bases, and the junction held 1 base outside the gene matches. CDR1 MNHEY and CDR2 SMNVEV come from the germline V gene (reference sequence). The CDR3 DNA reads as TGTGCCAGCAGAGCGGGGGTCTACAATGAGCAGTTCTTC. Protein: CASRAGVYNEQFF.

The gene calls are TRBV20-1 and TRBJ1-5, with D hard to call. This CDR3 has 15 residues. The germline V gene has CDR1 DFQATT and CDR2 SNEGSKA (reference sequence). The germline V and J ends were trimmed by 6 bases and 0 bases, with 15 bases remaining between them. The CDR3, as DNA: TGCAGTGCGCGGGAGCAGTCGTATAGCAATCAGCCCCAGCATTTT. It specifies CSAREQSYSNQPQHF.

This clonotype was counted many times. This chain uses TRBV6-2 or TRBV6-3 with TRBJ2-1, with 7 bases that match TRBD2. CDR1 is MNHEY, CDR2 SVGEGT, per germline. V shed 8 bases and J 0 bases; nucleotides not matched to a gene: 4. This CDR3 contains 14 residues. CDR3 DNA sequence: TGTGCCAGCCTGACGGGGGGCTCCTACAATGAGCAGTTCTTC. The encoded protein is CASLTGGSYNEQFF.

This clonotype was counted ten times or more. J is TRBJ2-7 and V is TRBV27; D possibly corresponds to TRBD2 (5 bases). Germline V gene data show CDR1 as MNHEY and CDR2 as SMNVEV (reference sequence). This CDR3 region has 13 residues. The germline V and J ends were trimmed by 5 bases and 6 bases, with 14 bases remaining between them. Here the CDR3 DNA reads TGTGCCAGCAGTCCGGGGAAAAGATCCGAGCAGTACTTC. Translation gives CASSPGKRSEQYF.

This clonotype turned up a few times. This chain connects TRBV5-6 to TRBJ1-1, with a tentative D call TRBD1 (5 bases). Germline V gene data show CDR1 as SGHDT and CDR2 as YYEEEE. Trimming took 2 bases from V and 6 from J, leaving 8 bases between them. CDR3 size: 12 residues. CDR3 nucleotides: TGTGCCAGCAGCTTCCAGGGTCCTGAAGCTTTCTTT. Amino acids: CASSFQGPEAFF. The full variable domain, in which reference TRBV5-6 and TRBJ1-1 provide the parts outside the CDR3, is DAGVTQSPTHLIKTRGQQVTLRCSPKSGHDTVSWYQQALGQGPQFIFQYYEEEERQRGNFPDRFSGHQFPNYSSELNVNALLLGDSALYLCASSFQGPEAFFGQGTRLTVV.

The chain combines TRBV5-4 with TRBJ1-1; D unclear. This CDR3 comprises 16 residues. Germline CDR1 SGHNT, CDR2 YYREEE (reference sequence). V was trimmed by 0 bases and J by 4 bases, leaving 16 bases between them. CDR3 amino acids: CASSLGSSRHSTEAFF. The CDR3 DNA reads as TGTGCCAGCAGCTTGGGAAGCTCGCGCCATAGCACTGAAGCTTTCTTT. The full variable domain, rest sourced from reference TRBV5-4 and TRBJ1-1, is ETGVTQSPTHLIKTRGQQVTLRCSSQSGHNTVSWYQQALGQGPQFIFQYYREEENGRGNFPPRFSGLQFPNYSSELNVNALELDDSALYLCASSLGSSRHSTEAFFGQGTRLTVV.

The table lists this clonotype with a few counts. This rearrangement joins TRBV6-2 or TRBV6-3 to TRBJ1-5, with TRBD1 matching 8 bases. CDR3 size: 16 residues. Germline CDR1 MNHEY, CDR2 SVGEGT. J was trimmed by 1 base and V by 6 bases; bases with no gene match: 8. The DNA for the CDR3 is TGTGCCAGCAGACGTCGGACAGGGACGAGCAATCAGCCCCAGCATTTT. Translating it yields CASRRRTGTSNQPQHF.

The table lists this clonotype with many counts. The CDR3 reads CASSSPVRVLQETQYF. CDR3 DNA sequence: TGTGCCAGCAGCTCCCCGGTGCGGGTACTCCAAGAGACCCAGTACTTC. The chain has TRBV11-2 and TRBJ2-5; tentatively, D is TRBD2 (5 bases). Germline V gene data show CDR1 as SGHAT and CDR2 as FQNNGV. The CDR3 sequence is 16 residues long. Trimming removed 4 bases at V and 1 base at J, with 16 bases between.

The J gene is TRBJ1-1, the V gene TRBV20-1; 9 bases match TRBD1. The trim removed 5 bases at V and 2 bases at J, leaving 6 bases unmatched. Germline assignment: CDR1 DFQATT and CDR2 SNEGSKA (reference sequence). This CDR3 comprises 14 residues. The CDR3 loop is CSAPGTGLNTEAFF. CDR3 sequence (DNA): TGCAGTGCTCCCGGGACAGGGCTTAACACTGAAGCTTTCTTT.

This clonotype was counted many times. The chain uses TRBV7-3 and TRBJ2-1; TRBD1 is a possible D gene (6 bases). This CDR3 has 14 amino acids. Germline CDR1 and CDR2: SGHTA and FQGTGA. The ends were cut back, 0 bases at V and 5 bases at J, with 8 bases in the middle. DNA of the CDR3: TGTGCCAGCAGCTTAACGGACAGAAACAATGAGCAGTTCTTC. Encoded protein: CASSLTDRNNEQFF.

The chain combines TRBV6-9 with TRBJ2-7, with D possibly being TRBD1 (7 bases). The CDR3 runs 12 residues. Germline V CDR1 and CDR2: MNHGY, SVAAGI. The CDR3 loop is CAHGGTAYEQYF. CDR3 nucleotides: TGTGCTCATGGCGGGACAGCGTACGAGCAGTACTTC.

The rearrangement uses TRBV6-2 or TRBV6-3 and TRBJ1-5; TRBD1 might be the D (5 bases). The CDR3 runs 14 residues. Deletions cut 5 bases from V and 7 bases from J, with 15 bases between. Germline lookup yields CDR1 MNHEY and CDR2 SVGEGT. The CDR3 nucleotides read TGTGCCAGCAGTCAACCCCAGGGAAAACAGCCCCAGCATTTT. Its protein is CASSQPQGKQPQHF.

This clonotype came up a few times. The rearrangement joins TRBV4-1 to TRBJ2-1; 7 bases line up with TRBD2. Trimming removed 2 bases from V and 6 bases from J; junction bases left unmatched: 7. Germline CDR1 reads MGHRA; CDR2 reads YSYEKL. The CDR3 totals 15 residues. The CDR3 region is CASSQWAGVINEQFF. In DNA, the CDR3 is TGCGCCAGCAGCCAATGGGCGGGAGTCATCAATGAGCAGTTCTTC.

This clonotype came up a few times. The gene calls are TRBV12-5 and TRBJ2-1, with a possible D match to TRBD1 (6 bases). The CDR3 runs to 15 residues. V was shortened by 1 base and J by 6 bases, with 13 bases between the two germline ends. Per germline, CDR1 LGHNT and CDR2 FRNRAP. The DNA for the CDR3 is TGTGCTAGTGGTTTGGCCGTCGGACAGATCAATGAGCAGTTCTTC. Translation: CASGLAVGQINEQFF.